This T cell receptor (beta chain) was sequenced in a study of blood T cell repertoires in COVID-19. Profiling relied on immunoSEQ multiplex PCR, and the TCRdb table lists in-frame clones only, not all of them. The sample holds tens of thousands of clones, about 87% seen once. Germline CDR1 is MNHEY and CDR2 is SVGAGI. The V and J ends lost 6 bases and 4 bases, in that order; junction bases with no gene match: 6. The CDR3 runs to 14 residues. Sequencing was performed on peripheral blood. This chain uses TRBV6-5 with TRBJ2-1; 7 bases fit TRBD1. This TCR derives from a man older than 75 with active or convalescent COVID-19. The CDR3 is CASRSTGEYNEQFF. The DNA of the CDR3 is TGTGCCAGCAGAAGTACAGGGGAGTACAATGAGCAGTTCTTC.